These T cell receptor beta chains were read from a single sample in a study of T cell responses to AZD1222 COVID-19 vaccine. Clones were sequenced by immunoSEQ multiplex PCR, and TCRdb holds only the in-frame ones, with some missing. Of some 150,000 clones in the sample, around 92% were seen once. Sequencing used peripheral blood, obtained on day 0 of AZD1222 vaccination. All receptors derive from an adult in good health. The CDR3 runs from the conserved cysteine through the conserved F or W. D genes are given only for firm matches. Some rows mark clone size as missing; the rest say once, few, many or name a class of expanded clone.

>TRBV6-5|-|-|TRBJ2-6
TGTGCCAGCAGGCCAGCGGGCTCTGGGGCCAACGTCCTGACTTTC
CASRPAGSGANVLTF
>TRBV9|-|-|TRBJ2-1
TGTGCCAGCAGCGTAGGGGGGGAATTATCACAGTTCTTC
CASSVGGELSQFF
>TRBV7-9|-|few|TRBJ2-5
TGTGCCAGCAGCTTAGCAACGTTCGAGACCCAGTACTTC
CASSLATFETQYF
>TRBV6-4|TRBD2|-|TRBJ2-1
TGTGCCAGCAGTTCTAGCGGGAGGTACTACAATGAGCAGTTCTTC
CASSSSGRYYNEQFF
>TRBV5-1|-|-|TRBJ2-5
TGCGCCAGCAGCTTCCTAGCCCAAGAGACCCAGTACTTC
CASSFLAQETQYF
>TRBV27|-|-|TRBJ2-1
TGTGCCAGCAGTTTGTTGGCAGGTCCCTACAATGAGCAGTTCTTC
CASSLLAGPYNEQFF
>TRBV28|TRBD1|-|TRBJ2-5
TGTGCCAGTCACAGGGGCACTCAAGAGACCCAGTACTTC
CASHRGTQETQYF
>TRBV9|TRBD2|-|TRBJ2-5
TGTGCCAGCAGCGTAGCTGGGGGACTAGTAGAGACCCAGTACTTC
CASSVAGGLVETQYF
>TRBV28|TRBD1|-|TRBJ1-5
TGTGCCAGCAGTTTACGTCCCACTCGGACAGGCAGCAATCAGCCCCAGCATTTT
CASSLRPTRTGSNQPQHF
>TRBV19|TRBD1|-|TRBJ1-1
TGTGCCAGTAGTATACTATCCGGGACAGGTGAAGCTTTCTTT
CASSILSGTGEAFF
>TRBV19|TRBD1|once|TRBJ2-1
TGTGCCAGTAGTCAGCTGTCGTCCGGGACAGACTACAATGAGCAGTTCTTC
CASSQLSSGTDYNEQFF
>TRBV7-6|TRBD1|-|TRBJ2-1
TGTGCCAGCAGGCCCGTGGGTGGATCTCCTCCACAGGGGATGGGTGAGCAGTTCTTC
CASRPVGGSPPQGMGEQFF
>TRBV28|-|once|TRBJ1-5
TGTGCCAGCAGTTTATTACTCACAGGGAATCAGCCCCAGCATTTT
CASSLLLTGNQPQHF
>TRBV2|-|few|TRBJ1-1
TGTGCCAGCAGTGTACACACTGAAGCTTTCTTT
CASSVHTEAFF
>TRBV5-6|TRBD2|-|TRBJ2-7
TGTGCCAGCAGCTTGCTCGGGGGGGCTTTTGGTGGTGAGCAGTACTTC
CASSLLGGAFGGEQYF
>TRBV15|TRBD1|-|TRBJ1-2
TGTGCCACCAGCAGAGAGACAGGGAACTATGGCTACACCTTC
CATSRETGNYGYTF
>TRBV7-9|TRBD1|-|TRBJ1-4
TGTGCCAGCAGCACGACAGGGGGTAATGAAAAACTGTTTTTT
CASSTTGGNEKLFF
>TRBV7-9|TRBD1|-|TRBJ1-2
TGTGCCAGCAGCCGTAACAGGGGACCCTATGGCTACACCTTC
CASSRNRGPYGYTF
>TRBV13|TRBD1|-|TRBJ2-1
TGTGCCAGCAGCTTCCGGGACAGCGTCTACAATGAGCAGTTCTTC
CASSFRDSVYNEQFF
>TRBV6-6|-|few|TRBJ1-3
TGTGCCAGCAGTCGACATCGATCCGGAGAGTCTTCCTCTGGAAACACCATATATTTT
CASSRHRSGESSSGNTIYF
>TRBV19|-|-|TRBJ2-3
TGTGCCAGTAGTACCGGACTACCCGATACGCAGTATTTT
CASSTGLPDTQYF
>TRBV4-1|-|-|TRBJ2-5
TGCGCCAGCAGTCCACTACTTCTGGGGCCGGAGACCCAGTACTTC
CASSPLLLGPETQYF
>TRBV6-6|TRBD1|once|TRBJ1-6
TGTGCCATCTCTAGGGGGGACAGAAATTCACCCCTCCACTTT
CAISRGDRNSPLHF
>TRBV6-5|-|-|TRBJ2-7
TGTGCCAGCAGTTACTCCCAGGGTTCCTACGAGCAGTACTTC
CASSYSQGSYEQYF
>TRBV23-1|-|-|TRBJ1-4
TGCGCCAGCAGTCCCCAGGGAGGGAGTTTTGAAAAACTGTTTTTT
CASSPQGGSFEKLFF
>TRBV28|-|-|TRBJ1-4
TGTGCCAGCAGTTCTAGAGGGCAGGGGCTGAGTAATGAAAAACTGTTTTTT
CASSSRGQGLSNEKLFF
>TRBV5-6|-|-|TRBJ1-1
TGTGCCAGCAGCAAGATGGTCCTGTACACTGAAGCTTTCTTT
CASSKMVLYTEAFF
>TRBV12-3/TRBV12-4|-|-|TRBJ1-1
TGTGCCAGCAGTTTCAGGTCCGCTGAAGCTTTCTTT
CASSFRSAEAFF
>TRBV5-1|-|-|TRBJ2-3
TGCGCCAGCATTGCGGATACGCAGTATTTT
CASIADTQYF
>TRBV6-2/TRBV6-3|-|-|TRBJ2-3
TGTGCCAGCAGTTGGGGCGGCAACACAGATACGCAGTATTTT
CASSWGGNTDTQYF
>TRBV2|-|few|TRBJ1-5
TGTGCCAGCAGTGTGTCTCACGGAGGCAATCAGCCCCAGCATTTT
CASSVSHGGNQPQHF
>TRBV5-3|TRBD2|-|TRBJ2-3
TGTGCCACACGAGCTTATCTAGCGGGGAGCACAGATACGCAGTATTTT
CATRAYLAGSTDTQYF
>TRBV19|-|-|TRBJ1-6
TGTGCCAATACTGGAAGTGGGCCAGGGGATTCACCCCTCCACTTT
CANTGSGPGDSPLHF
>TRBV28|-|-|TRBJ1-4
TGTGCCAGCAGTCTAAGGGGGATCCAAAGAAAACTGTTTTTT
CASSLRGIQRKLFF
>TRBV20-1|-|-|TRBJ2-3
TGCAGTGCTAGACCCCCGCAGTATTTT
CSARPPQYF
>TRBV28|-|-|TRBJ2-1
TGTGCCAGCACTCGGACCAATGAGCAGTTCTTC
CASTRTNEQFF
>TRBV7-2|-|-|TRBJ1-1
TGTGCCAGCAGCCCTACTGTGAGGCTGAACACTGAAGCTTTCTTT
CASSPTVRLNTEAFF
>TRBV6-5|-|-|TRBJ2-3
TGTGCCAGCTTGACAGGCCCGGTTAGCACAGATACGCAGTATTTT
CASLTGPVSTDTQYF
>TRBV6-6|TRBD1|-|TRBJ1-1
TGTGCCAGCAGTTACTCGGCCAGGGGGGCCACTGAAGCTTTCTTT
CASSYSARGATEAFF
>TRBV13|-|-|TRBJ2-7
TGTGCCAGCAGCTTAGGCTCCCCGGGGCCATACGAGCAGTACTTC
CASSLGSPGPYEQYF
>TRBV5-1|TRBD1|-|TRBJ2-1
TGCGCCAGCAGCTTTGGTGACAGGGGTAGCAGTGAGCAGTTCTTC
CASSFGDRGSSEQFF
>TRBV7-9|TRBD2|-|TRBJ2-1
TGTGCCAGCAGCTTATTGGGGACTAGCGAATACAATGAGCAGTTCTTC
CASSLLGTSEYNEQFF
>TRBV4-2|TRBD2|once|TRBJ2-1
TGTGCCAGCAGCCAAGATCGGGCGGGAGGGGCTGAGCAGTTCTTC
CASSQDRAGGAEQFF
>TRBV19|TRBD1|-|TRBJ2-1
TGTGCCAGTAGTCGGTACAGGGGCAGCTCCTACAATGAGCAGTTCTTC
CASSRYRGSSYNEQFF
>TRBV28|-|-|TRBJ1-4
TGTGCCAGCAGGAGATGGGACCGCGAAAAACTGTTTTTT
CASRRWDREKLFF
>TRBV19|TRBD1|-|TRBJ1-2
TGTGCCAGCATGGACAGGGGGAGAGATGGCTACACCTTC
CASMDRGRDGYTF
>TRBV2|-|few|TRBJ1-5
TGTGCCAGCAGCAGGGATAGATTCCCCCATCAGCCCCAGCATTTT
CASSRDRFPHQPQHF
>TRBV5-5|-|-|TRBJ2-2
TGTGCCAGCAGCTTGGGTGCCGCCGTTCAAGGGCGTACCGGGGAGCTGTTTTTT
CASSLGAAVQGRTGELFF
>TRBV5-1|TRBD1|-|TRBJ1-2
TGCGCCAGCAAAGGGACAGTAAGGTCGGATGGCTACACCTTC
CASKGTVRSDGYTF
>TRBV27|-|-|TRBJ2-7
TGTGCCAGCAGTCGCCCTGGATCTCACGAGCAGTACTTC
CASSRPGSHEQYF
>TRBV28|-|-|TRBJ1-2
TGTGCCAGCAGTCCCCCGTGGAGATATGGCTACACCTTC
CASSPPWRYGYTF
>TRBV18|TRBD1|-|TRBJ2-1
TGTGCCAGCTCACCGAACTCCGGGACAGTCGACAATGAGCAGTTCTTC
CASSPNSGTVDNEQFF
>TRBV28|-|once|TRBJ2-2
TGTGCCAGCAGTTTGACCGGGGAGCTGTTTTTT
CASSLTGELFF
>TRBV27|TRBD1|-|TRBJ1-2
TGTGCCAGCAGTTCGTACACCGGGACAGGGAAAGGGAAAGGCTACACCTTC
CASSSYTGTGKGKGYTF
>TRBV5-8|TRBD1|-|TRBJ1-2
TGTGCCAGCAGCTGGGGACAGGGGTCGTATGGCTACACCTTC
CASSWGQGSYGYTF
>TRBV12-3/TRBV12-4|-|-|TRBJ1-6
TGTGCCAGCAGTTCTGCTTTTAATTCACCCCTCCACTTT
CASSSAFNSPLHF
>TRBV7-8|TRBD1|-|TRBJ2-3
TGTGCCAGCAGCTTTGACAGGGGGCCAGATACGCAGTATTTT
CASSFDRGPDTQYF
>TRBV7-9|-|-|TRBJ1-4
TGTGCCAGCAGCTTAGTTGGCGGTAAGGCGGAGGATGAAAAACTGTTTTTT
CASSLVGGKAEDEKLFF